The 10 T cell receptor beta chains in this list originate from one sample, sequenced in a study of shared clonotypes between healthy human individuals. This table comes from immunoSEQ multiplex PCR, and its TCRdb copy is limited to in-frame clones, with some not included. There are roughly 1.5 million clones in the sample; under 99% occur only once, and roughly 0.45% lies in the top ten. The sample consisted of naive CD4+ T cells sorted from blood. Subset meaning: CD45RA+ positively selected. All receptors come from a man aged 25-40 years in good health.

This clone was seen just once. The gene calls are TRBV5-5 and TRBJ2-1, with D perhaps matching TRBD2 (6 bases). The CDR3 is made up of 13 amino acids. CDR1 and CDR2 from the germline V gene are SGHKS and YYEKEE (reference sequence). V lost 3 bases and J 3 bases, leaving 7 bases between the germline ends. The CDR3 coding sequence is TGTGCCAGCAGCTGGGACTTCTACAATGAGCAGTTCTTC. This gives the protein CASSWDFYNEQFF.

V usage is TRBV27 and J usage is TRBJ2-7; perhaps D is TRBD1 or TRBD2 (5 bases each). Germline V gene lookup returns CDR1 MNHEY and CDR2 SMNVEV (reference sequence). Trimming took off 7 bases at V and 1 base at J, with 20 bases between the two ends. This CDR3 is built from 16 residues. CDR3 sequence: CASTPGRRQGSYEQYF. The CDR3 DNA reads TGTGCCAGCACCCCGGGGCGTCGGCAGGGTTCCTACGAGCAGTACTTC.

Concerning this clone itself: The same CDR3 can be traced to other DNA sequences in this sample. The chain has TRBV15 and TRBJ2-1; the match to TRBD2 covers 16 bases. The germline V gene encodes CDR1 LNHNV and CDR2 YYDKDF (reference sequence). Unmatched junction bases numbered 3, after V lost 3 bases and J lost 1 base. CDR3 length: 18 residues. The DNA for the CDR3 is TGTGCCACCAGCAGGGGACTAGCGGGAGGGCTATCCTACAATGAGCAGTTCTTC. This translates into CATSRGLAGGLSYNEQFF.

DNA of the CDR3: TGTGCCAGCAGCCGATTGGGTACTCATGGCTACACCTTC. Amino acids: CASSRLGTHGYTF. The genes are TRBV7-9 and TRBJ1-2; D gene unclear. V lost 5 bases and J lost 6, with 13 bases in between. The CDR3 is 13 residues long. The germline V gene encodes CDR1 SEHNR and CDR2 FQNEAQ (reference sequence).

The chain has TRBV18 and TRBJ1-6, with 11 bases that match TRBD1. CDR1 and CDR2 from the germline V gene are KGHSH and LQKENI. V was clipped by 3 bases and J by 5 bases; unmatched bases: 6. This CDR3 has 17 amino acids. CDR3 sequence (DNA): TGTGCCAGCTCACCGACCGGGACAGGGGGGAATAATTCACCCCTCCACTTT. Its translation: CASSPTGTGGNNSPLHF.

The chain has TRBV5-4 and TRBJ1-1, with no clear D. The germline CDR1 and CDR2 sequences are SGHNT and YYREEE (reference sequence). This CDR3 is 16 amino acids long. V lost 0 bases to trimming and J lost 1 base, with 13 bases between them. The CDR3 sequence is CASSLDPGRRNTEAFF. In DNA form, the CDR3 reads TGTGCCAGCAGCTTGGATCCCGGCAGAAGGAACACTGAAGCTTTCTTT.

This chain connects TRBV5-4 to TRBJ1-1; no definite D call. This CDR3 contains 14 residues. V gave up 5 bases and J gave up 3 bases, with 14 bases separating them. Per germline, CDR1 SGHNT and CDR2 YYREEE (reference sequence). The CDR3 region is CASSWRKGDTEAFF. CDR3 DNA sequence: TGTGCCAGCAGTTGGCGGAAGGGAGACACTGAAGCTTTCTTT.

The rearrangement links TRBV25-1 to TRBJ2-2, with 9 bases matching TRBD2. The ends lost 10 bases at V and 7 bases at J; junction bases unmatched: 10. Germline-derived CDR1 and CDR2 are MGHDK and SYGVNS. CDR3 length: 14 amino acids. The CDR3 protein is CATLAGEKGGELFF. CDR3 DNA sequence: TGTGCCACCTTAGCGGGAGAGAAGGGCGGGGAGCTGTTTTTT.

V is TRBV18 and J is TRBJ2-5; 11 nucleotides align to TRBD2. V was pared by 2 bases and J by 6 bases, with 20 bases of the junction left unmatched. Germline loops: CDR1 KGHSH, CDR2 LQKENI. The CDR3 totals 20 residues. The CDR3: CASSPLGLAEILPEVKTQYF. CDR3 nucleotide sequence: TGTGCCAGCTCACCATTGGGACTAGCGGAGATATTACCCGAAGTAAAGACCCAGTACTTC.

The rearrangement links TRBV4-3 to TRBJ2-2; TRBD2 might be the D (6 bases). Germline CDR1 LGHNA, CDR2 YSLEER. With 3 bases removed from V and 1 base from J, the gap between germline ends came to 6 bases. The CDR3 consists of 14 residues. CDR3: CASSQGLNTGELFF. The CDR3, as DNA: TGCGCCAGCAGCCAGGGACTGAACACCGGGGAGCTGTTTTTT.